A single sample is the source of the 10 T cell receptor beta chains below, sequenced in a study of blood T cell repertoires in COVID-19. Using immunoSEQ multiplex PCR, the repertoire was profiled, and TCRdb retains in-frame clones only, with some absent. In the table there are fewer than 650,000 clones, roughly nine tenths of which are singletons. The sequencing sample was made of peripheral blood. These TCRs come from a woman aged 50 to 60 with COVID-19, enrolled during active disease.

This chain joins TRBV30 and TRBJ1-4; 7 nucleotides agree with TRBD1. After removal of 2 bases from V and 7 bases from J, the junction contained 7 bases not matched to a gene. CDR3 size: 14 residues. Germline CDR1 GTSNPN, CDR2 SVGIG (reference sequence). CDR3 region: CAWSLNRGSEKLFF. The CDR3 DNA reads TGTGCCTGGAGTCTGAACAGGGGATCTGAAAAACTGTTTTTT.

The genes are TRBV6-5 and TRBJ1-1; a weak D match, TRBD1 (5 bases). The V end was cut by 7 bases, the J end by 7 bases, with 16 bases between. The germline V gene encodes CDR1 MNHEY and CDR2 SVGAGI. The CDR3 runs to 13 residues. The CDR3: CASTPYGGSEAFF. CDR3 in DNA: TGTGCCAGCACCCCCTACGGGGGAAGTGAAGCTTTCTTT.

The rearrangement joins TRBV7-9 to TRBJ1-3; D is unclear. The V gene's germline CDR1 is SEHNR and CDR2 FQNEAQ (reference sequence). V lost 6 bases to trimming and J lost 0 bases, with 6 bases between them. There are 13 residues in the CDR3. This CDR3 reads CASRRDSGNTIYF. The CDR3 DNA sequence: TGTGCCAGCAGGAGGGACTCTGGAAACACCATATATTTT.

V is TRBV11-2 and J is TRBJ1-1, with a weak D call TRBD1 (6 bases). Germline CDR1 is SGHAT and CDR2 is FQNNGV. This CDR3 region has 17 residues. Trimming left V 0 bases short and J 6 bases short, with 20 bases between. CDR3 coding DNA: TGTGCCAGCAGCTTAGATCCCTATGCAGGGGTTGGGGCTGAAGCTTTCTTT. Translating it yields CASSLDPYAGVGAEAFF.

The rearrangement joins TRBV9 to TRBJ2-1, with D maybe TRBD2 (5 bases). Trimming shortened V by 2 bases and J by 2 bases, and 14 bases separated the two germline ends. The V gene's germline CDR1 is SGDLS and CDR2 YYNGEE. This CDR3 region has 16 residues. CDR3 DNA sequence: TGTGCCAGCAGCGTGGGCGGGCTCTCCACCTACAATGAGCAGTTCTTC. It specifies CASSVGGLSTYNEQFF.

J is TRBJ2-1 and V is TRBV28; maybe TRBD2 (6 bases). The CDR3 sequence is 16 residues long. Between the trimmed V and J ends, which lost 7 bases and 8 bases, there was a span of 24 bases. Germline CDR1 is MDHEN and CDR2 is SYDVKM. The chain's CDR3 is CASTSTGGSPSDEQFF. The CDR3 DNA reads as TGTGCCAGCACCTCTACCGGGGGATCCCCCAGTGATGAGCAGTTCTTC.

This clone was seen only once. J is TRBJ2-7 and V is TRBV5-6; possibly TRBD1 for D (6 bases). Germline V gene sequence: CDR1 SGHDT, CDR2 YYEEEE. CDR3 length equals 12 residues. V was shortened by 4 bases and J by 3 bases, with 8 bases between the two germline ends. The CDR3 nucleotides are TGTGCCAGCAGCATACAGGGCTACGAGCAGTACTTC. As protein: CASSIQGYEQYF.

The CDR3 DNA reads as TGCGCCAGCAGCATCTCCGGGACAGGGAATAATTCACCCCTCCACTTT. Translation: CASSISGTGNNSPLHF. The chain carries TRBV5-1 and TRBJ1-6, with 9 bases fitting TRBD1. The germline gives CDR1 SGHRS, CDR2 YFSETQ. V was clipped by 4 bases and J by 5 bases; unmatched bases: 7. The CDR3 loop spans 16 amino acids.

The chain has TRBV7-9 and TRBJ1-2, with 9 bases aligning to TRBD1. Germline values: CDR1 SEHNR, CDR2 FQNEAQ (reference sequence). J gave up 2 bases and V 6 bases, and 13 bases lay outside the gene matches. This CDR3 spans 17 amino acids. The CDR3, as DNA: TGTGCCAGCAGACCTTCACAGGGGGCGCGCGGAAACTATGGCTACACCTTC. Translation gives CASRPSQGARGNYGYTF. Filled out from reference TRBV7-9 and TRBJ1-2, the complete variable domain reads DTGVSQNPRHKITKRGQNVTFRCDPISEHNRLYWYRQTLGQGPEFLTYFQNEAQLEKSRLLSDRFSAERPKGSFSTLEIQRTEQGDSAMYLCASRPSQGARGNYGYTFGSGTRLTVV.

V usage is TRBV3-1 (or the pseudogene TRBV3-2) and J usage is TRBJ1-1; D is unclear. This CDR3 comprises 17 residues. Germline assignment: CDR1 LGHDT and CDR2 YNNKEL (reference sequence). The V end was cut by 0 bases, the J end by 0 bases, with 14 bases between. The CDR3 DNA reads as TGTGCCAGCAGCCAAGATATTATCCGGGGATTGAACACTGAAGCTTTCTTT. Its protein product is CASSQDIIRGLNTEAFF.